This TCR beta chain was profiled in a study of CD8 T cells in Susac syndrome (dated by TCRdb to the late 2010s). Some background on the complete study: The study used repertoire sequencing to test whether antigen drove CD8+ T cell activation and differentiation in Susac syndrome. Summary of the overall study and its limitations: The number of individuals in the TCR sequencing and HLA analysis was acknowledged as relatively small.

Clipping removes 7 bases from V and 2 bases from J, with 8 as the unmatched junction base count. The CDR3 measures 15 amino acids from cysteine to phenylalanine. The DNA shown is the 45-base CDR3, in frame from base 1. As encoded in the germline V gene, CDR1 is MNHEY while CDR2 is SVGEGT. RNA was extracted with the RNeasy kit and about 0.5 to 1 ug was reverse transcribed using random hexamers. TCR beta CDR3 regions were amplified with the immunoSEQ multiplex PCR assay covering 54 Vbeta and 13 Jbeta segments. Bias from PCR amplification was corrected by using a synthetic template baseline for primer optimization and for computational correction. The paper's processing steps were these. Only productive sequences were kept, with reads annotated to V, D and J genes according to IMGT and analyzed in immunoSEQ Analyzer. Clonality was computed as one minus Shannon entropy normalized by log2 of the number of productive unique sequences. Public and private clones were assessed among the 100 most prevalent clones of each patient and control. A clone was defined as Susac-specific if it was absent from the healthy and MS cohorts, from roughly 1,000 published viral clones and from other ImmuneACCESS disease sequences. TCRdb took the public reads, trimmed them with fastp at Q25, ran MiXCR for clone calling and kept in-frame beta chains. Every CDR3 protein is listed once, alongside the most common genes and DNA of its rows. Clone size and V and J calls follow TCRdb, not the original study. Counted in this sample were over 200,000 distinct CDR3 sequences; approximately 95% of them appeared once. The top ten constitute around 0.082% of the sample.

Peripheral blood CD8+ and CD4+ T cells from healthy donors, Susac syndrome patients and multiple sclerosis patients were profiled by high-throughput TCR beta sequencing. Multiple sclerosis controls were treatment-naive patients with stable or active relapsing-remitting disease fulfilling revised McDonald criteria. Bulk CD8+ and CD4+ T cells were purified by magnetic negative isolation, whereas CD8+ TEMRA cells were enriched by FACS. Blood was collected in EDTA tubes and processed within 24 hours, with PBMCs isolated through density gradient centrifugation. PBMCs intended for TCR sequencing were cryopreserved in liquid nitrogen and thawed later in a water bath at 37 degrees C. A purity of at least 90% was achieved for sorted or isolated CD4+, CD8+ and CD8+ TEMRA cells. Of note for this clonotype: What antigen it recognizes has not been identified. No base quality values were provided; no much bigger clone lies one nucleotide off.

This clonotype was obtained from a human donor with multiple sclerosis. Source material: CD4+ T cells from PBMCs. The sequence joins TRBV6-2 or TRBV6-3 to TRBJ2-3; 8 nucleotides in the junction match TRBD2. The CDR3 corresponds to CASNPLAGYTDTQYF. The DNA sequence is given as TGTGCCAGCAATCCTCTAGCGGGCTACACAGATACGCAGTATTTT.